This TCR beta chain emerged from a study of CD8+ T cells in alopecia areata. Study-level findings and limits: The study found higher clonality in lesional than normal scalp, especially in alopecia totalis/universalis. Resident alphabeta T cells of normal skin are also sequenced in scalp samples. TCR sharing across patients was less clear than in mice, possibly HLA-related.

RNA was extracted and reverse transcribed into cDNA as the sequencing template. Generated by immunoSEQ multiplex PCR, the TCRdb table keeps only in-frame clones and is missing some. The sample lists about 110,000 clones; roughly 55% were seen once. Germline CDR1 LNHNV, CDR2 YYDKDF (reference sequence). The CDR3 runs 15 residues. The V gene end was trimmed by 2 bases and the J gene end by 0 bases; junction bases not matched to a gene: 3. Turning to this clone: Its specificity is not known.

Punch biopsies of lesional scalp, plus peripheral blood, were taken from alopecia areata patients. This sequence joins TRBV15 and TRBJ2-7, with 8 bases aligning to TRBD1. Specimen: NKG2D-low CD8+ T cells sorted from blood. The receptor's source is a human donor with alopecia areata. The CDR3 here is CATSRITGGSYEQYF. The DNA of the CDR3 is TGTGCCACCAGCAGAATAACAGGGGGCTCCTACGAGCAGTACTTC.